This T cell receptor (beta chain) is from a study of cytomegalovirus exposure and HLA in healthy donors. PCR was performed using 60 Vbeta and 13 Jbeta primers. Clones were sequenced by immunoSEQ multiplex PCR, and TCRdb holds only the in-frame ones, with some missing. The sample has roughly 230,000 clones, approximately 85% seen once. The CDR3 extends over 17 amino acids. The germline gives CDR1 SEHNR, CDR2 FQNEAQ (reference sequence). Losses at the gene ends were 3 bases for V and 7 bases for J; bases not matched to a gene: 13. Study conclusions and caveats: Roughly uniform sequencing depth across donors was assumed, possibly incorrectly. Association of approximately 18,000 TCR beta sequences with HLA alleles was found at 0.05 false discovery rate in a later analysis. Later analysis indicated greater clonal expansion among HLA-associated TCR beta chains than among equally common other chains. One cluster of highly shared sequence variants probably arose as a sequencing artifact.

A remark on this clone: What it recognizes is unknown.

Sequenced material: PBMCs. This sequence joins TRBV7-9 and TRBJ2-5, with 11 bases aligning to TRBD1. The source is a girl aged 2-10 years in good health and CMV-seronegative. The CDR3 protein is CASSLGVGQGAHGTQYF. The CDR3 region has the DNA TGTGCCAGCAGCTTGGGGGTCGGACAGGGGGCGCATGGGACCCAGTACTTC.